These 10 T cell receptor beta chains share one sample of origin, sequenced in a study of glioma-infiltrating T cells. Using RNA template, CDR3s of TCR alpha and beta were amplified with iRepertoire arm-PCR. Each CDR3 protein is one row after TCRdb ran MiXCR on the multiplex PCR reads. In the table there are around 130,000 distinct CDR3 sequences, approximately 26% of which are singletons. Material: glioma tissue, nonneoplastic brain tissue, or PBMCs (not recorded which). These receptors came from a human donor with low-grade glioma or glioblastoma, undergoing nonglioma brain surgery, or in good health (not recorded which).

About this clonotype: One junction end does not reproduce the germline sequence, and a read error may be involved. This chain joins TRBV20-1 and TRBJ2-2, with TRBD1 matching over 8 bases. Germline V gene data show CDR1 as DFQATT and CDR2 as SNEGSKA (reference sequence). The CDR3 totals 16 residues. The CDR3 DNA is TGCAGTGCTAGAGATCTGGACAGGGAGAACTCCGGGGAGCTGTTTTTT. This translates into CSARDLDRENSGELFF.

CDR3 DNA sequence: TGTGCCAGCAGTTTATACGCAGGGACCCAAGAGACCCAGTACTTC. Translated, it gives CASSLYAGTQETQYF. The chain links TRBV12-3 or TRBV12-4 to TRBJ2-5, with D perhaps matching TRBD1 or TRBD2 (5 bases each). The CDR3 runs to 15 residues. V shed 2 bases and J shed 1 base, with 11 bases lying between them.

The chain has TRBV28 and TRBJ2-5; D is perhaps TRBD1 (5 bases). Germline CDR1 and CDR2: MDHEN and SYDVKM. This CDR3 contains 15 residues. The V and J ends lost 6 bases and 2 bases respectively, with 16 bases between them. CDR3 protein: CASRPGYFSQETQYF. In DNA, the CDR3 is TGTGCCAGCAGGCCAGGGTATTTTTCTCAAGAGACCCAGTACTTC.

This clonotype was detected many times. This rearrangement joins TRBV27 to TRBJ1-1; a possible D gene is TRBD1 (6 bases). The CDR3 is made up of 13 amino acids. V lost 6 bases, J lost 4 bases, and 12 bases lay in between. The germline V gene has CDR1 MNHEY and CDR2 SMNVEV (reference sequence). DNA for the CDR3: TGTGCCAGCAGCCAGGGGTGGGGCACTGAAGCTTTCTTT. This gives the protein CASSQGWGTEAFF.

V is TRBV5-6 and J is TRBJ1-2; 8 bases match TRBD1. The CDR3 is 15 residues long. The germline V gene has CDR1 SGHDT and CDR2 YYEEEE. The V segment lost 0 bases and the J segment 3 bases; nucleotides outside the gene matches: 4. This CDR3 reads CASSLVDREDYGYTF. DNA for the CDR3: TGTGCCAGCAGCTTGGTGGACAGGGAAGACTATGGCTACACCTTC. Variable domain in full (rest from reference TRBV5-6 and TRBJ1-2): DAGVTQSPTHLIKTRGQQVTLRCSPKSGHDTVSWYQQALGQGPQFIFQYYEEEERQRGNFPDRFSGHQFPNYSSELNVNALLLGDSALYLCASSLVDREDYGYTFGSGTRLTVV.

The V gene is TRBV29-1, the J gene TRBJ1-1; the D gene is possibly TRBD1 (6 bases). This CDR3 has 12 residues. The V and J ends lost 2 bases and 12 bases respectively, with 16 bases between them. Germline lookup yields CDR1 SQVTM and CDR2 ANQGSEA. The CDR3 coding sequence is TGCAGCGTTGAACCGGGACAAATGCGGTCTTTCTTT. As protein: CSVEPGQMRSFF.

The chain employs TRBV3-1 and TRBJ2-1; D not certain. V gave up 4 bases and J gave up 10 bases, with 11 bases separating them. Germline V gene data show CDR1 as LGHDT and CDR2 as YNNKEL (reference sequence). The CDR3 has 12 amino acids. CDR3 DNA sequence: TGTGCCAGCAGCCCCCGTGGTGGAGAGCAGTTCTTC. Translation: CASSPRGGEQFF.

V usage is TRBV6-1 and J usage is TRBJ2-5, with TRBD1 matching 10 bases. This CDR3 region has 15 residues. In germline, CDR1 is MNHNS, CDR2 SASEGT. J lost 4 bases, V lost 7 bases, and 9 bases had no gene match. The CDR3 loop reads CASTGTGVKTETQYF. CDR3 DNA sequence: TGTGCCAGCACCGGGACAGGGGTGAAAACAGAGACCCAGTACTTC.

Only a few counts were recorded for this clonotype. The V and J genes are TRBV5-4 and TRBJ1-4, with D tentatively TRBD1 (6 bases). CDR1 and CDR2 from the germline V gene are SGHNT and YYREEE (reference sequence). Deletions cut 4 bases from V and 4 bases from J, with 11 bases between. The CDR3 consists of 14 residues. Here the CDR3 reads CASSLGTLNEKLFF. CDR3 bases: TGTGCCAGCAGCCTCGGGACACTTAATGAAAAACTGTTTTTT.

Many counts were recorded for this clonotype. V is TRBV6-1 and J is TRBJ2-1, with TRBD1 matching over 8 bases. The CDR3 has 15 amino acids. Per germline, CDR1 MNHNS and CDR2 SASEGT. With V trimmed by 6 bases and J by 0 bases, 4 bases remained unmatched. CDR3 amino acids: CASRDRVSSYNEQFF. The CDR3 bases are TGTGCCAGCAGGGACAGGGTAAGCTCCTACAATGAGCAGTTCTTC.